This record looks at one TCR beta chain sequence and its context. This clone was observed a handful of times. Its target antigen remains unknown. Base-call qualities are not available, and no considerably larger clone is one nucleotide away. Receptors were amplified or captured by the immunoSEQ multiplex PCR assay. For the multiplex PCR, a mixture combining 60 forward primers for TCR Vbeta segments and 13 reverse primers for TCR Jbeta segments was used. Amplification of the CDR3 region of rearranged TCR beta genes was performed with a multiplex PCR assay on genomic DNA. On the Illumina HiSeq System, the amplified TCR beta libraries were sequenced as 87-base-pair reads. Under the source paper's analysis protocol: A later analysis counted about 80 million unique TCR beta chains across the 650 to 700 repertoires, and around 9.9 million of these chains were shared by at least two donors. Raw reads were error-corrected and collapsed into unique sequences by a nearest-neighbor algorithm in which closely related sequences were merged to remove PCR and sequencing errors. V, D and J gene segments were assigned by aligning CDR3 sequences to IMGT reference sequences. Each retained sequence needed at least a six-nucleotide match to both a V gene segment and a J gene segment. A rearrangement counted as productive if the CDR3 had no stop codons and remained in frame with V and J, and every other rearrangement counted as non-productive. Following IMGT convention, CDR3 was defined as the stretch from the second conserved V-encoded cysteine to the conserved J-encoded phenylalanine. The earlier analysis of 587 of the donors excluded any sequence lacking an unambiguous match to a single V gene segment. In an earlier analysis of approximately 590 of the donors, a V segment was called functional when productive rearrangements were above 56.7%, and segregating when the standard deviation between donors exceeded 5%. A statistical classification framework was built to diagnose cytomegalovirus status from the catalog of TCR beta chain sequences. In a later analysis, TCR nucleotide sequences were compared against IMGT/GENE-DB human TR gene sequences so that V and J genes could be assigned. Using the TCRdist pipeline, a later analysis assigned CDR3 sequences along with most-parsimonious VDJ recombination scenarios. In a later analysis, each TCR beta chain was defined by its CDR3 amino acid sequence together with its V-gene family, and reads without a unique V-gene family were excluded. As a way to deal with suspected cross-contamination and a sequencing artifact, a later analysis dropped over 550 nucleotide sequences that were highly shared and had low generation probability. A later analysis calculated a clonal expansion index for each public chain from normalized within-repertoire ranks of inferred template counts. Generation probabilities in a later analysis came from a VDJ recombination model fitted to out-of-frame rearrangements, and those results were checked against IGoR. In a later analysis, hypergeometric tests were used to score TCR-TCR, TCR-HLA and TCR-CMV co-occurrence, with a repertoire-size bias correction applied to TCR pairs. A later analysis estimated false discovery rates by permuting HLA or CMV assignments 20 times. In a later analysis, co-occurring TCRs were grouped using DBSCAN, with TCRdist sequence similarity added in when clustering inside HLA-allele-positive subsets. Repertoires with fewer than 30,000 or more than 120,000 public chains, plus five repertoires with anomalous nucleotide sharing, were excluded from co-occurrence clustering. Entries here come from immuneACCESS through TCRdb and include only in-frame sequences with V and J called. Some clones fail to appear in such tables; in the studies checked, an unresolved V gene covers under half of the shortfall, and the cause of the remainder is unknown. The V and J calls and clone size were taken over from that table, and D and trimming were inferred from the DNA. A total of approximately 180,000 clones appear in this sample, approximately 70% of them only once. The ten most abundant clones make up less than 2% of the sample.

This sample stems from a study of cytomegalovirus exposure and HLA in healthy donors (dated by TCRdb to the late 2010s). Concerning the study at large: According to an earlier analysis of a few hundred of the donors, roughly 180 million T cells yielded 90 million to 140 million unique TCR beta sequences and more than 250 Gb of sequence data. A later genetic analysis took genome-wide SNP genotypes for about 55% of the 666 donors and used that subset as a discovery cohort. Rather than drawing on any new phenotypic data, the later analysis identified candidate immune exposures from TCR beta sequences and the way those sequences occurred across donors. The study aimed to test whether cataloging public T cell receptors could reveal signatures of past pathogen exposure. Typing coverage differed by locus: A, B, C, DRB1 and DQB1 were typed in about 620-630 donors, DQA1 in 500 to 550, DPA1 in some 610, and DPB1 in roughly 470. About 300 gigabases of sequencing data and around 85 million unique TCR sequences made up an early release that covered approximately 650 HLA-typed donors. Roughly 5 DR-DQ haplotypes were handled as single units for association and clustering, since linkage in the cohort was strong. A separate validation cohort of about 110 different subjects was used in addition to the roughly 670-subject first cohort. Across roughly 420 genotyped donors of the cohort, an average of approximately 240,000 unique TCR beta nucleotide sequences per donor were sequenced, and roughly 18% of those sequences were non-productive. Alongside the repertoire data, information on donor age, sex, ethnicity and CMV serostatus was compiled. Using immunosequencing, the study profiled T cell repertoires from some 670 subjects and related those repertoires to cytomegalovirus serostatus. All discovery cohort repertoires had been generated using a single sequencing platform. Both class I and class II loci were covered by HLA typing, at four-digit resolution. To predict cytomegalovirus infection status, the study brought together high-throughput TCR immunosequencing, statistical association of individual TCRs with disease status, and machine learning. In an earlier analysis of about 590 of the donors, high-throughput TCR beta sequencing was used to judge whether each TCR beta V gene segment behaved as functional or pseudogenic. Among the roughly 390 genotyped donors, around 81% belonged to the genetic ancestry cluster associated with self-reported Caucasian donors. A later analysis re-analyzed previously published TCR beta repertoires from about 730 donors and added high-resolution HLA genotyping to study TCR occurrence patterns.

Spanning cysteine to phenylalanine, the CDR3 consists of 15 amino acids. This entry keeps only the CDR3 DNA: 45 bases, framed from base 1. CDR1 and CDR2 are read off the germline V gene as MGHRA and YSYEKL. A distance of 23 bases separates the germline ends of V and J, which lose 4 bases and 11 bases respectively. What the work shows at the level of the full study, not this receptor alone: In a later analysis, several top co-occurrence clusters were reported to appear linked to parvovirus B19, influenza, CMV and Epstein-Barr virus. A later analysis associated 15,000 or so TCR beta sequences with specific HLA alleles at a false discovery rate of 0.05. In both the original and validation cohorts, the classifier was reported to diagnose cytomegalovirus status with high specificity and sensitivity. Because the 87-base-pair reads could not distinguish some IMGT-functional V segments, including TRBV6-2 and TRBV6-3, those segments were excluded. A later genetic analysis reported fewer N-insertions in productive TCRs among donors in an Asian-associated ancestry cluster than the approximately 700-donor mean. A further reported finding was that TCR beta sequences accurately predicted the HLA-A and HLA-B alleles for most subjects in the first cohort. V-gene and J-gene trimming of TCR beta chains was associated with a missense DCLRE1C variant in a later genetic analysis, and the association was replicated in an independent cohort. Across donors, most TCR sequences were observed very rarely, whereas some public TCRs were present in many individuals. Because counts were too low, more than 15 rarely observed V segments, including chromosome 9 orphons, were excluded from the earlier analysis of some 590 of the donors. According to a later analysis, TCR association rates differed among HLA loci, with DRB1 alleles showing the most associated TCRs and HLA-C alleles showing the fewest. According to the authors, the approach could potentially be generalized to other disease states and immunological phenotypes. In a later analysis, most CMV-associated TCR beta chains were found to appear HLA-restricted, with HLA associations seemingly driven largely by CMV exposure. In this cohort, only TCR beta chains were sequenced, and detectable features were limited by the absence of alpha or paired-chain data. Linkage disequilibrium might explain the correlated functional status among segregating V segments, but an unknown experimental factor could not be ruled out. A few of the identified cytomegalovirus-associated TCR beta chains were confirmed in vitro to be specific for cytomegalovirus antigens. Because some donors lacked HLA typing at each locus, the association tests relied only on the typed subset. CMV serostatus was the only immune exposure information available for the cohort. When HLA alleles, especially DR and DQ, strongly co-occurred, attributing TCR associations to individual alleles was difficult. A later analysis found that HLA-associated TCR beta chains were more clonally expanded and had lower generation probabilities than equally common non-associated chains. The study listed approximately 160 TCR beta chains as associated with cytomegalovirus. A group of highly shared sequence variants was considered likely to be a technical artifact of the sequencing pipeline. In an earlier analysis of some 500 of the donors, most TCR beta V segments were observed in productive rearrangements about 90% or about 30% of the time, broadly matching IMGT annotations. The presence/absence analyses assumed that sequencing depth was roughly uniform across donors, and that assumption may not be true.

The cohort comprised 666 healthy bone marrow donors. At the time of sampling, every cohort member was nominally healthy, though immune exposures that went unrecorded were likely present. The donor tested CMV seronegative, placing the donor among the 352 seronegative members of the cohort. Every donor gave a peripheral blood sample, and the peripheral blood mononuclear cells from that sample were used for TCR beta sequencing. Genomic DNA was extracted from the blood cell samples with the Qiagen DNeasy Blood Extraction Kit. The sample comprised PBMCs. The origin of this receptor is a woman in her 30s in good health and CMV-seronegative. The sequence joins TRBV4-1 to TRBJ2-5, with the D gene call left open. The CDR3 protein is CASSREGTGSPSQYF. The sequenced DNA: TGCGCCAGCAGCCGCGAAGGTACCGGGTCTCCCTCTCAGTACTTC.